A single sample gave rise to the 4 T cell receptor beta chains below, sequenced in a study of blood T cell repertoires in COVID-19. Here immunoSEQ multiplex PCR was the method, and the copy in TCRdb shows in-frame clones only, minus some. Of 150,000 to 200,000 clones listed, around 74% were seen once; the top ten hold 8.1%. Sequenced input: peripheral blood. These receptors were obtained from an older woman with COVID-19, enrolled during active disease.

This clone was picked up a small number of times. The gene calls are TRBV12-5 and TRBJ1-5, with 11 bases identical to TRBD1. Germline-derived CDR1 and CDR2 are LGHNT and FRNRAP. V gave up 4 bases and J gave up 6 bases; unmatched junction bases: 11. This CDR3 has 17 amino acids. CDR3 sequence reads: CASGSPHGTGGSQPQHF. CDR3 DNA: TGTGCTAGTGGTTCTCCTCACGGGACAGGGGGATCTCAGCCCCAGCATTTT.

This chain connects TRBV5-1 to TRBJ2-7, with a tentative D call TRBD1 (5 bases). CDR3 size: 14 residues. The germline V gene encodes CDR1 SGHRS and CDR2 YFSETQ. With 0 bases removed from V and 3 bases from J, the gap between germline ends came to 10 bases. For the CDR3, the DNA is TGCGCCAGCAGCTTGGATGCGACAGACTACGAGCAGTACTTC. This encodes CASSLDATDYEQYF.

The rearrangement uses TRBV30 and TRBJ2-3; 9 bases fit TRBD2. In germline, CDR1 is GTSNPN, CDR2 SVGIG (reference sequence). The CDR3 has 15 amino acids. With 0 bases clipped from V and 5 bases from J, the junction kept 6 bases outside the gene matches. CDR3 nucleotides: TGTGCCTGGAGTGTAGGGCGGGAGGGGATAGATACGCAGTATTTT. It yields the protein CAWSVGREGIDTQYF.

CDR3 DNA sequence: TGTGCCAGTAGCAGGGGCCCCGCGAACGAGCAGTACGTC. The encoded protein is CASSRGPANEQYV. The V call is TRBV28, the J call TRBJ2-7, with D tentatively TRBD1 (6 bases). V dropped 9 bases and J dropped 5 bases, with 17 bases sitting between them. Germline-derived CDR1 and CDR2 are MDHEN and SYDVKM. The CDR3 extends over 13 amino acids.